This section outlines one T cell receptor beta chain sequence together with its context. Produced via immunoSEQ multiplex PCR; TCRdb's table is partial and in-frame only. The repertoire holds some 99,000 clones, with 85% to 90% as singletons. This entry is derived from a study of T cell responses to AZD1222 COVID-19 vaccine. Germline CDR1 SGHNT, CDR2 YYREEE (reference sequence). This CDR3 comprises 11 residues. V shed 4 bases and J shed 2 bases, with 2 bases lying between them. Here the sequenced sample was peripheral blood, taken 28 days after the second AZD1222 dose. The receptor was isolated from an adult who received the AZD1222 COVID-19 vaccine. The rearrangement uses TRBV5-4 and TRBJ2-3, with D unclear. CDR3 in amino acids: CASSDTDTQYF. DNA for the CDR3: TGTGCCAGCAGCGACACAGATACGCAGTATTTT.